The following is a T cell receptor (beta chain) sequence with its context. This entry comes from a study of CD8 T cells in cerebrospinal fluid in Alzheimer's disease. Study as a whole: Plate-based nested PCR sequencing and droplet-based sequencing measured CSF T cell clonal expansion.

TCRdb re-analyzed the 10x single-cell sequencing reads; it lists each CDR3 protein once, without DNA. The table for this sample gives roughly 1,400 distinct CDR3 sequences. Germline assignment: CDR1 SSHAT and CDR2 FNYEAQ (reference sequence). The CDR3 consists of 13 residues. The sequence was collected from a human donor with mild cognitive impairment. The sequencing input was cerebrospinal fluid. The rearrangement links TRBV7-7 to TRBJ2-5; there is no DNA to check the TCRdb D call of TRBD1. CDR3 loop: CASSPRTGGTQYF.